The entry below describes one T cell receptor beta chain. This clonotype was seen at least ten times. Its antigen is not yet known. Base qualities are not recorded, but no much larger clone differs from it by a single base. This sample was taken from a study of T-cell reconstitution after alpha-beta-depleted transplantation in children (dated by TCRdb to the mid-2010s). Describing the broader study: T-cell immune reconstitution after TCRalphabeta/CD19-depleted allogeneic hematopoietic cell transplantation in children was quantitatively tracked in the study by means of TCR repertoire profiling. Study-wide conclusions, independent of this receptor: The apparently early alphabetaT-cell count recovery about two months after transplant was reportedly dependent on only several hundred rapidly expanded clones derived from non-depleted graft cells. In some patients, the high TCRbeta diversity seen at day 60 was put down to recipient T cells and intrathymic progenitors that had survived conditioning. Hyperexpanded clone frequencies declined over subsequent months; after one year, T-cell counts and TCRbeta diversity were mostly attributed to newly produced T cells.

CDR1 and CDR2 are read off the germline V gene as MNHEY and SVGAGI. The trim is 0 bases for V and 3 bases for J, with a gap of 6 bases between the germline ends. From the cysteine up to the phenylalanine, the CDR3 has a length of 13 residues. Just CDR3 DNA is preserved here, 39 bases in frame from base 1. Library method: PCR. The run used an Illumina HiSeq 2500. TCR library preparation used molecular barcoding, with unique molecular identifiers applied to normalize quantification of the TCRbeta repertoire. TCRdb redid the processing of the public reads, applying fastp at Q25 and MiXCR, and retained in-frame beta chains. Rows merge per CDR3 protein into single entries with the most common DNA and genes. The sample profile shows 750,000 to 950,000 distinct CDR3 sequences; approximately 15% of them were found once. The biggest ten clones account for about 4.6% of the sample. Read against the paper, the sample's treatment or condition label means: allogeneic hematopoietic cell transplantation with graft depleted of TCRalphabeta T cells and CD19 B cells. Transplant recipients were children who received TCRalphabeta/CD19-depleted allogeneic hematopoietic cell grafts.

Rearrangement joined TRBV6-5 to TRBJ2-7; no D gene call is confident. This TCR came from a male patient aged 10 to 17 who had a stem cell transplant for acute lymphoblastic leukemia, so the T cells may come from the graft donor. This sample comprised PBMCs, mostly from graft donor cells, obtained 360 days after TCRalphabeta/CD19-depleted stem cell transplant. The CDR3 here reads CASSYSRSYEQYF. The DNA is as follows: TGTGCCAGCAGTTACTCGAGAAGCTACGAGCAGTACTTC.